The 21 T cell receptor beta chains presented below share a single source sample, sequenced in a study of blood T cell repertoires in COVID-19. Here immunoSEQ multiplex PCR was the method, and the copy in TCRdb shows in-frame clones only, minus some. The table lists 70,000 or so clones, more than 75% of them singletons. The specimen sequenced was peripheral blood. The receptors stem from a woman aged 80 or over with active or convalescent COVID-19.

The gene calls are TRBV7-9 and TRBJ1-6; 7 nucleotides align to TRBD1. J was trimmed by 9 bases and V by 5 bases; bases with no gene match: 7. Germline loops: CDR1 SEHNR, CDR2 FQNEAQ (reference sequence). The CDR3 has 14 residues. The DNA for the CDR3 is TGTGCCAGCAGCCCCTACAGGGGTAGTTCACCCCTCCACTTT. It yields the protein CASSPYRGSSPLHF.

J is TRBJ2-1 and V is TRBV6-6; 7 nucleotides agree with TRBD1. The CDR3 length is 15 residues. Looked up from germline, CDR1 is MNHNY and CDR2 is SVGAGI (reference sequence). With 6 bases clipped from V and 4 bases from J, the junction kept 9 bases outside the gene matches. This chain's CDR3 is CASREGLGQYNEQFF. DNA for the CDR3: TGTGCCAGCAGAGAGGGCTTGGGACAGTACAATGAGCAGTTCTTC.

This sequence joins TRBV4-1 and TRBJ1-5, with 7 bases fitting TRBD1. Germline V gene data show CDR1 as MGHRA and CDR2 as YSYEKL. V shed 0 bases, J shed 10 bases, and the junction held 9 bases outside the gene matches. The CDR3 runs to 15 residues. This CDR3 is CASSQDRGTVSPQHF. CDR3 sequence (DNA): TGCGCCAGCAGCCAAGATAGGGGGACAGTCTCCCCCCAGCATTTT.

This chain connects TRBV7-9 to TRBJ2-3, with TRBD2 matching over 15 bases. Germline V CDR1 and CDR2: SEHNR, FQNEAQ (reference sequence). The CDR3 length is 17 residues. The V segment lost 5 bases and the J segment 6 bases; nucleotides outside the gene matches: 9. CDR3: CASSPVGLAGGEDTQYF. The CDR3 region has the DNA TGTGCCAGCAGCCCCGTCGGACTAGCGGGGGGGGAGGATACGCAGTATTTT.

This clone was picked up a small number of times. In DNA form, the CDR3 reads TGTGCCAGCAGCTTAATCAGGAGGCGAGATACGCAGTATTTT. Translating it yields CASSLIRRRDTQYF. The chain uses TRBV7-2 and TRBJ2-3; a weak D match, TRBD2 (5 bases). Between the trimmed V and J ends, which lost 2 bases and 5 bases, there was a span of 11 bases. The length of the CDR3 is 14 residues. Per the germline V gene, CDR1 is SGHTA and CDR2 is FQGNSA. The full variable domain, with the rest looked up from reference TRBV7-2 and TRBJ2-3, is GAGVSQSPSNKVTEKGKDVELRCDPISGHTALYWYRQSLGQGLEFLIYFQGNSAPDKSGLPSDRFSAERTGGSVSTLTIQRTQQEDSAVYLCASSLIRRRDTQYFGPGTRLTVL.

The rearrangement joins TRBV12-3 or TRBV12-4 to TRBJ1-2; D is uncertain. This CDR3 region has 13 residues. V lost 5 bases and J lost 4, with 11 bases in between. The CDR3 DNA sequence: TGTGCCAGCAGTCCCGACGGGTCCTATGGCTACACCTTC. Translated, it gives CASSPDGSYGYTF.

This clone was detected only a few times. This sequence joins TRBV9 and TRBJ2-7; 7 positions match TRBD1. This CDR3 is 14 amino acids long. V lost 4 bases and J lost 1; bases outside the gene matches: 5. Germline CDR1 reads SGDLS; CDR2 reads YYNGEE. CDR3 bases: TGTGCCAGCAGCCCGCAGGGACAGTCCTACGAGCAGTACTTC. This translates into CASSPQGQSYEQYF.

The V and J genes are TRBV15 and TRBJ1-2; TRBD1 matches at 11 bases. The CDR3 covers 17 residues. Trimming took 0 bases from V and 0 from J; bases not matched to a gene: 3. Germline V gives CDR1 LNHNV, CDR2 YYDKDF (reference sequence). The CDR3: CATSRDPGQGANYGYTF. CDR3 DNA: TGTGCCACCAGCAGAGACCCGGGACAGGGGGCTAACTATGGCTACACCTTC. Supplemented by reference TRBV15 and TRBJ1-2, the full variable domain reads DAMVIQNPRYQVTQFGKPVTLSCSQTLNHNVMYWYQQKSSQAPKLLFHYYDKDFNNEADTPDNFQSRRPNTSFCFLDIRSPGLGDTAMYLCATSRDPGQGANYGYTFGSGTRLTVV.

CDR3 bases: TGTGCCAGCAGCCTCGAGACAGGGAACACAGATACGCAGTATTTT. The encoded protein is CASSLETGNTDTQYF. V gene TRBV5-6 combines with J gene TRBJ2-3; 7 bases fit TRBD1. V trimming: 4 bases; J trimming: 2 bases; junction bases outside the gene matches: 7. Germline CDR1 is SGHDT and CDR2 is YYEEEE. The CDR3 is 15 residues long. The complete variable domain, with remaining parts taken from reference TRBV5-6 and TRBJ2-3, reads DAGVTQSPTHLIKTRGQQVTLRCSPKSGHDTVSWYQQALGQGPQFIFQYYEEEERQRGNFPDRFSGHQFPNYSSELNVNALLLGDSALYLCASSLETGNTDTQYFGPGTRLTVL.

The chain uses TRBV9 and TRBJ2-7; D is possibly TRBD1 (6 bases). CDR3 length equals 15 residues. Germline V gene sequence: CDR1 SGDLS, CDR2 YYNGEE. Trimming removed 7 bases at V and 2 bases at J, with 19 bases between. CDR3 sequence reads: CASGASAGDPYEQYF. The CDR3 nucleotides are TGTGCCAGCGGGGCCTCGGCAGGGGACCCCTACGAGCAGTACTTC.

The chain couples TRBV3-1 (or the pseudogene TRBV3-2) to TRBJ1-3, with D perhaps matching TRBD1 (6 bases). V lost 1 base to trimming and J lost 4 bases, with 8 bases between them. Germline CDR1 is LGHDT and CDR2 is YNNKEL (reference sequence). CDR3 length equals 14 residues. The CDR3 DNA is TGTGCCAGCAGCCAAGCTGACAGGGGAAACACCATATATTTT. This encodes CASSQADRGNTIYF.

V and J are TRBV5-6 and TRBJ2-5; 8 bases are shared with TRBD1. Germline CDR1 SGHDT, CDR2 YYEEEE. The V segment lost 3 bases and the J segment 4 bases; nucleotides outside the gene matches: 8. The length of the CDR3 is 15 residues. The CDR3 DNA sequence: TGTGCCAGCAGCTCCATGGGTACAGGGGGAGAGACCCAGTACTTC. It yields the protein CASSSMGTGGETQYF. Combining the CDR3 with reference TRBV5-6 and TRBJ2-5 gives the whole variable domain DAGVTQSPTHLIKTRGQQVTLRCSPKSGHDTVSWYQQALGQGPQFIFQYYEEEERQRGNFPDRFSGHQFPNYSSELNVNALLLGDSALYLCASSSMGTGGETQYFGPGTRLLVL.

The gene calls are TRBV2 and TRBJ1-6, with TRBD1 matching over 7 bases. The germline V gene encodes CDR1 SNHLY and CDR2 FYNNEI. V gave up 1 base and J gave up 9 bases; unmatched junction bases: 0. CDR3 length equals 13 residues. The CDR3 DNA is TGTGCCAGCAGTGAAGGGACAGGTTCACCCCTCCACTTT. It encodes CASSEGTGSPLHF.

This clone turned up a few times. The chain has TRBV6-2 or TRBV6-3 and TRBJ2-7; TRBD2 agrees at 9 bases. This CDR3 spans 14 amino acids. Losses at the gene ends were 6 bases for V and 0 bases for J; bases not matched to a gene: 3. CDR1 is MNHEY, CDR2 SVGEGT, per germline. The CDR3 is CASSLAGDSYEQYF. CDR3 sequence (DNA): TGTGCCAGCAGCTTAGCGGGGGACTCCTACGAGCAGTACTTC.

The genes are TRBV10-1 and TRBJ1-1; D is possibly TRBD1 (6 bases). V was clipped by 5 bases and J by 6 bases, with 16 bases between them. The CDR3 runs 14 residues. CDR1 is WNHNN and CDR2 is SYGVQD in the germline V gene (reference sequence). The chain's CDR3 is CASSFDRTSPEAFF. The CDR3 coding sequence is TGCGCCAGCAGTTTCGACAGGACTTCCCCTGAAGCTTTCTTT.

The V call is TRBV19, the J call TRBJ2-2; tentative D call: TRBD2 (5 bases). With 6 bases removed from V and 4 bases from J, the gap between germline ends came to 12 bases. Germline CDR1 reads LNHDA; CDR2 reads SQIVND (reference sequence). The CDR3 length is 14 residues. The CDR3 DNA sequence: TGTGCCAGTAGAAAGGACGGGATCACCGGGGAGCTGTTTTTT. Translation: CASRKDGITGELFF.

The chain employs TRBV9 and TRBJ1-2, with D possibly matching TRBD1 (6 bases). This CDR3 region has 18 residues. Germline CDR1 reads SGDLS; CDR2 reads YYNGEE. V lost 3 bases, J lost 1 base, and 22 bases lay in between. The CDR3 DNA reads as TGTGCCAGCAGCGGGAGAGGGGGACGGACAGCGATTAACTATGGCTACACCTTC. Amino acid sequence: CASSGRGGRTAINYGYTF. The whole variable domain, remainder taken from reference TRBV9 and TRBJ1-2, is DSGVTQTPKHLITATGQRVTLRCSPRSGDLSVYWYQQSLDQGLQFLIQYYNGEERAKGNILERFSAQQFPDLHSELNLSSLELGDSALYFCASSGRGGRTAINYGYTFGSGTRLTVV.

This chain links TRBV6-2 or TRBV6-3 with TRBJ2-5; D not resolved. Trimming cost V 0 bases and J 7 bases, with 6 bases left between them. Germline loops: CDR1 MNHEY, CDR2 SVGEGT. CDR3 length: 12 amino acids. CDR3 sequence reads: CASSYSIGTQYF. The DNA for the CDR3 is TGTGCCAGCAGTTACTCGATCGGGACCCAGTACTTC.

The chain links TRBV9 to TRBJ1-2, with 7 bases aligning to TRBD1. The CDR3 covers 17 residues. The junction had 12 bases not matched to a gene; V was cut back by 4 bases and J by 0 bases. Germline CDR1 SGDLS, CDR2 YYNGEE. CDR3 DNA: TGTGCCAGCAGCCCAGGGGGGCCCCCCATAGCTAACTATGGCTACACCTTC. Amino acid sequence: CASSPGGPPIANYGYTF.

The CDR3 here is CASSKGTRGEKLFF. CDR3 nucleotides: TGTGCCAGCAGCAAAGGGACTAGAGGAGAAAAACTGTTTTTT. The chain links TRBV14 to TRBJ1-4; TRBD1 might be the D (5 bases). From germline, CDR1 is SGHDN and CDR2 FVKESK. Deletions cut 5 bases from V and 8 bases from J, with 15 bases between. This CDR3 spans 14 amino acids.

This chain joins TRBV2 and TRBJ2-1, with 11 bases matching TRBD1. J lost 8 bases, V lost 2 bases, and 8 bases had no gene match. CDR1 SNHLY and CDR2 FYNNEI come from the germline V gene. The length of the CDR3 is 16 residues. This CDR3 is CASSELGQGVRDEQFF. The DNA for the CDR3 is TGTGCCAGCAGTGAACTGGGACAGGGGGTACGTGATGAGCAGTTCTTC. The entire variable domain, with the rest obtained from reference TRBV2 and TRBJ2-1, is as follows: EPEVTQTPSHQVTQMGQEVILRCVPISNHLYFYWYRQILGQKVEFLVSFYNNEISEKSEIFDDQFSVERPDGSNFTLKIRSTKLEDSAMYFCASSELGQGVRDEQFFGPGTRLTVL.